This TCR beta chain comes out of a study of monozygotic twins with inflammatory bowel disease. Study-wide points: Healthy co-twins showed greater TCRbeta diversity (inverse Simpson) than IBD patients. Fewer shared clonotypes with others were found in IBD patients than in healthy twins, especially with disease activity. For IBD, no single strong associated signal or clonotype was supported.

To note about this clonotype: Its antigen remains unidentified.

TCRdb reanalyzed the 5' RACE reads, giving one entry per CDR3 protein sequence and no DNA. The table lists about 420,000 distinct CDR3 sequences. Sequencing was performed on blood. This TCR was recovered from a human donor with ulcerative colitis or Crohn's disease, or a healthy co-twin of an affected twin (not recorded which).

The CDR3: CASSFYGGGLEQFF. The V call is TRBV5-5, the J call TRBJ2-1; checking the TCRdb D call of TRBD1 is not possible without DNA. This CDR3 has 14 amino acids. The V gene's germline CDR1 is SGHKS and CDR2 YYEKEE (reference sequence).